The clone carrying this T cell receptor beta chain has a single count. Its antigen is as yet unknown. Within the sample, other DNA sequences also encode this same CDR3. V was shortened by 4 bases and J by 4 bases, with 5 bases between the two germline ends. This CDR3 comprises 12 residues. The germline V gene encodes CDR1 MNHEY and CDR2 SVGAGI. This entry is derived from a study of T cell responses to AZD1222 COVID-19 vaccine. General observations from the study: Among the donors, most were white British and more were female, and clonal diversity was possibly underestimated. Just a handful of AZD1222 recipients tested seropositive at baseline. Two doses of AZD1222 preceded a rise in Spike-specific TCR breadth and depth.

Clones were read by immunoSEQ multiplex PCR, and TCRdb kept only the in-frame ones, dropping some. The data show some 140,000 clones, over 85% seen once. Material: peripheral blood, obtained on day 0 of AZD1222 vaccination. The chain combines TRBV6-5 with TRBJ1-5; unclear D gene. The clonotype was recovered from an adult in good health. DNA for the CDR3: TGTGCCAGCAGTTCCCCAAATCAGCCCCAGCATTTT. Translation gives CASSSPNQPQHF.